The 10 T cell receptor beta chains listed next were all sequenced from one sample in a study of blood T cell repertoires in COVID-19 (dated by TCRdb to between 2020 and 2021). The library relied on the immunoSEQ multiplex PCR assay. What TCRdb holds here is the immuneACCESS table cut down to in-frame rearrangements. Part of the clones is not present; checked against another copy, under half of the missing clones reflect an unresolved V gene, and the others are unexplained. The sample data list 200,000 to 250,000 clones, and less than 85% of these were observed just once. The ten largest clones capture approximately 4% of the sample. Sequencing was performed on peripheral blood. These receptors were obtained from a woman older than 75 with acute or convalescent COVID-19.

As for this clone: At the DNA level, this CDR3 is encoded by other sequences in the same sample as well. The chain recombines TRBV12-3 or TRBV12-4 with TRBJ1-1; D not resolved. V dropped 3 bases and J dropped 1 base, with 6 bases sitting between them. This CDR3 has 13 amino acids. The CDR3 here is CASSLGENTEAFF. The CDR3 bases are TGTGCCAGCAGTTTGGGAGAGAACACTGAAGCTTTCTTT.

CDR3 DNA: TGTGCCAGCAGGACAGCAGGCACAGATACGCAGTATTTT. It is translated as CASRTAGTDTQYF. The chain uses TRBV12-3 or TRBV12-4 and TRBJ2-3, with D possibly TRBD1 on 5 matching bases. Trimming left V 6 bases short and J 1 base short, with 8 bases between. CDR3 size: 13 residues.

The chain has TRBV28 and TRBJ1-2; D gene ambiguous. Germline CDR1 is MDHEN and CDR2 is SYDVKM. This CDR3 is 12 amino acids long. V lost 1 base to trimming and J lost 6 bases, with 6 bases between them. CDR3 coding DNA: TGTGCCAGCAGTTTATCCTCGGATGGCTACACCTTC. Translated: CASSLSSDGYTF.

CDR3 sequence reads: CASSIIGGFQPQHF. The CDR3 nucleotides are TGTGCCAGTAGTATAATAGGAGGGTTTCAGCCCCAGCATTTT. This sequence joins TRBV19 and TRBJ1-5; D gene uncertain. CDR1 and CDR2 from the germline V gene are LNHDA and SQIVND (reference sequence). V lost 2 bases and J lost 6, with 11 bases in between. This CDR3 contains 14 residues.

The rearrangement links TRBV7-2 to TRBJ1-2; tentative D call: TRBD1 (6 bases). Germline CDR1 is SGHTA and CDR2 is FQGNSA. The CDR3 has 12 residues. V dropped 3 bases and J dropped 6 bases, with 8 bases sitting between them. CDR3 nucleotide sequence: TGTGCCAGCAGCTTGAACAGGGATGGCTACACCTTC. This encodes CASSLNRDGYTF.

The chain joins TRBV20-1 to TRBJ2-7; TRBD2 matches 7 bases. The ends lost 3 bases at V and 3 bases at J; junction bases unmatched: 8. The CDR3 length is 14 residues. The V gene's germline CDR1 is DFQATT and CDR2 SNEGSKA (reference sequence). Here the CDR3 DNA reads TGCAGTGCTAGTCTGGCGGGGGACCTCTACGAGCAGTACTTC. Protein product: CSASLAGDLYEQYF.

This clone was counted a single time. This chain joins TRBV28 and TRBJ1-5; the match to TRBD1 covers 10 bases. CDR3 length: 14 residues. Germline lookup yields CDR1 MDHEN and CDR2 SYDVKM. The V segment lost 7 bases and the J segment 7 bases; nucleotides outside the gene matches: 7. The CDR3 nucleotides read TGTGCCAGCACCCCGGGACAGGGGAAGCAGCCCCAGCATTTT. Its translation: CASTPGQGKQPQHF. The variable domain in full, completed from reference TRBV28 and TRBJ1-5, reads DVKVTQSSRYLVKRTGEKVFLECVQDMDHENMFWYRQDPGLGLRLIYFSYDVKMKEKGDIPEGYSVSREKKERFSLILESASTNQTSMYLCASTPGQGKQPQHFGDGTRLSIL.

The CDR3 is CASSRNQGHLNEQFF. CDR3 nucleotide sequence: TGTGCCAGCAGCCGTAACCAGGGTCATCTCAATGAGCAGTTCTTC. The chain employs TRBV27 and TRBJ2-1; possibly TRBD1 for D (5 bases). V gave up 6 bases and J gave up 6 bases, with 18 bases separating them. This CDR3 has 15 amino acids. Germline CDR1 and CDR2: MNHEY and SMNVEV (reference sequence).

CDR3 in DNA: TGCGCCAGCAGCAGAACAGGGGGCGCGGTTGGCTACACCTTC. This translates into CASSRTGGAVGYTF. This chain uses TRBV5-1 with TRBJ1-2, with TRBD1 matching 9 bases. V dropped 4 bases and J dropped 7; count of bases not matched to a gene: 8. The germline V gene encodes CDR1 SGHRS and CDR2 YFSETQ. This CDR3 has 14 residues. Combining the CDR3 with reference TRBV5-1 and TRBJ1-2 gives the whole variable domain KAGVTQTPRYLIKTRGQQVTLSCSPISGHRSVSWYQQTPGQGLQFLFEYFSETQRNKGNFPGRFSGRQFSNSRSEMNVSTLELGDSALYLCASSRTGGAVGYTFGSGTRLTVV.

This CDR3 is CASRRTSGGNTQYF. The CDR3 bases are TGTGCCAGCAGGCGGACTAGCGGGGGGAATACGCAGTATTTT. This chain uses TRBV28 with TRBJ2-3; 14 bases match TRBD2. There are 14 residues in the CDR3. Germline V gene data show CDR1 as MDHEN and CDR2 as SYDVKM. V was clipped by 6 bases and J by 7 bases; unmatched bases: 3.